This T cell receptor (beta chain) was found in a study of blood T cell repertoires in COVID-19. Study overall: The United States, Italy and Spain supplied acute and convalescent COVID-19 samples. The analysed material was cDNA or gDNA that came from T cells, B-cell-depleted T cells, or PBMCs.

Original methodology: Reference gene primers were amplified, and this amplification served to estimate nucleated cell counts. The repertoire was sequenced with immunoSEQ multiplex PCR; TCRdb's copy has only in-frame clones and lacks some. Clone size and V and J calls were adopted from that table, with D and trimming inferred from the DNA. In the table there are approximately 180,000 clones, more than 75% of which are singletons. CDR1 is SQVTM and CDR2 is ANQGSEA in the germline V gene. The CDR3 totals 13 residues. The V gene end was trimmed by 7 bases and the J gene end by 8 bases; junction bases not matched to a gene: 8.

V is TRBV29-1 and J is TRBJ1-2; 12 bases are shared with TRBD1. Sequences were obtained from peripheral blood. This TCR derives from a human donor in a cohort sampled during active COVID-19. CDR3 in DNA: TGCAGCGCCGAGGGACAGGGGGCTCGGGGCTACACCTTC. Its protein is CSAEGQGARGYTF.